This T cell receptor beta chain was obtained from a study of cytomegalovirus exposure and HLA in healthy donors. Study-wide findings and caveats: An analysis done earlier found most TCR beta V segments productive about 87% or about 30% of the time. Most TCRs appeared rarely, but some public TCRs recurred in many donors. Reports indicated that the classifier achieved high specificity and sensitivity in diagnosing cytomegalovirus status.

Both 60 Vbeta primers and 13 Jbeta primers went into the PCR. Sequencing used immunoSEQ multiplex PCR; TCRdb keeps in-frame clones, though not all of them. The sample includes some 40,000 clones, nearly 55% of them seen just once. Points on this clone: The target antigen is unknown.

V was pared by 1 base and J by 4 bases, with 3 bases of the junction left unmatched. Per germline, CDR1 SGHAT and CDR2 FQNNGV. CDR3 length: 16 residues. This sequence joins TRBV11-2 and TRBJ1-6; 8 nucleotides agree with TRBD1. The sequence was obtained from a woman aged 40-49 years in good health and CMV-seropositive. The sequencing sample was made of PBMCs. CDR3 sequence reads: CASSLGGTGYNSPLHF. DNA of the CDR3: TGTGCCAGCAGCTTAGGTGGGACAGGATATAATTCACCCCTCCACTTT.